The clone carrying this T cell receptor beta chain was detected only once. Authors' analysis steps: Amplification of reference gene primers was used by the study to estimate nucleated cell counts. The assay was immunoSEQ multiplex PCR, and TCRdb's table has in-frame clones only and misses some. That table supplies the V and J calls and clone size; D and trimming were determined from the DNA. There are roughly 350,000 clones in the sample; roughly 86% occur only once, and less than 11% lies in the top ten. The data stem from a study of blood T cell repertoires in COVID-19. The CDR3 has 17 amino acids. In germline, CDR1 is MGHDK, CDR2 SYGVNS. V was clipped by 1 base and J by 4 bases; unmatched bases: 6.

The sequencing sample was made of peripheral blood. This rearrangement joins TRBV25-1 to TRBJ2-1; 11 bases fit TRBD2. The TCR was taken from a young woman with COVID-19, enrolled during active disease. The CDR3 coding sequence is TGTGCCAGCAGTGAATCAGGGGCTAGCGGGGGGTACAATGAGCAGTTCTTC. This codes for CASSESGASGGYNEQFF.